A single sample gave rise to the 19 T cell receptor beta chains below, sequenced in a study of T-cell memory formation after mild COVID-19. One entry per CDR3 protein results from TCRdb running MiXCR on the 5' RACE reads. Here the sample spans about 200,000 distinct CDR3 sequences, over 9.5% being singletons. Material: PBMCs or a T cell subset sorted from them (not recorded which). These TCRs come from a man between 18 and 35 years old who had mild COVID-19 (a few samples of this study predate the infection). Cell type and time point are not known.

The rearrangement links TRBV27 to TRBJ1-2; 8 nucleotides line up with TRBD1. CDR1 and CDR2 from the germline V gene are MNHEY and SMNVEV (reference sequence). The ends lost 6 bases at V and 3 bases at J; junction bases unmatched: 6. The CDR3 sequence is 14 residues long. CDR3 in amino acids: CASRTGASDYGYTF. The DNA of the CDR3 is TGTGCCAGCAGGACAGGGGCCTCAGACTATGGCTACACCTTC.

The chain joins TRBV5-6 to TRBJ2-7; D unclear. This CDR3 is built from 16 residues. Per germline, CDR1 SGHDT and CDR2 YYEEEE. Trimming removed 4 bases at V and 0 bases at J, with 17 bases between. CDR3 bases: TGTGCCAGCAGCCTTGCCCTCTCGAAAGGCTCCTACGAGCAGTACTTC. Translating gives CASSLALSKGSYEQYF.

This chain uses TRBV30 with TRBJ1-2, with D unresolved. V was trimmed by 2 bases and J by 7 bases, leaving 8 bases between them. The CDR3 has 11 residues. CDR1 is GTSNPN, CDR2 SVGIG, per germline (reference sequence). The CDR3 is CAWSSEGGYTF. The CDR3, as DNA: TGTGCCTGGAGTTCTGAGGGTGGCTACACCTTC.

With respect to this clonotype: A junction end diverges from the germline sequence, so it may reflect a read error. The CDR3 sequence is CSARWTGDYDQYF. The CDR3 bases are TGCAGTGCTAGGTGGACAGGGGATTACGATCAGTACTTC. V usage is TRBV20-1 and J usage is TRBJ2-7; 9 bases map to TRBD1. The CDR3 loop spans 13 amino acids. From germline, CDR1 is DFQATT and CDR2 SNEGSKA (reference sequence).

The J gene is TRBJ2-5, the V gene TRBV4-1; 8 bases are a match to TRBD1. CDR3 length equals 16 residues. The germline V gene encodes CDR1 MGHRA and CDR2 YSYEKL. The junction had 7 bases not matched to a gene; V was cut back by 2 bases and J by 2 bases. CDR3 bases: TGCGCCAGCAGCCAAAACGGACAGGGAATACAAGAGACCCAGTACTTC. The encoded protein is CASSQNGQGIQETQYF.

This clonotype was found once. This chain connects TRBV5-1 to TRBJ2-7, with a tentative D call TRBD1 (6 bases). The CDR3 has 14 residues. V dropped 0 bases and J dropped 4 bases, with 11 bases sitting between them. Germline V gene sequence: CDR1 SGHRS, CDR2 YFSETQ. The CDR3 is CASSLVTGSYEQYF. The CDR3 nucleotides are TGCGCCAGCAGCTTGGTCACAGGGAGTTACGAGCAGTACTTC.

This clonotype was seen more than once but under ten times. This chain joins TRBV4-1 and TRBJ1-2, with a tentative D call TRBD1 (5 bases). CDR1 and CDR2 (germline): MGHRA, YSYEKL. The CDR3 sequence is 15 residues long. The ends were cut back, 3 bases at V and 4 bases at J, with 15 bases in the middle. The CDR3: CASSHPREGLYGYTF. The CDR3 DNA sequence: TGCGCCAGCAGCCACCCTCGCGAGGGACTCTATGGCTACACCTTC.

Many counts were recorded for this clonotype. The J gene is TRBJ2-1, the V gene TRBV28, with D possibly being TRBD2 (6 bases). The CDR3 has 15 residues. The ends were cut back, 8 bases at V and 9 bases at J, with 23 bases in the middle. CDR1 is MDHEN, CDR2 SYDVKM, per germline. DNA of the CDR3: TGTGCCAGCCATTCCCTAGCGAGGGTGAGGGGTGAGCAGTTCTTC. Translating it yields CASHSLARVRGEQFF.

CDR3 bases: TGTGCCAGCAGTTTATTCGGGCGAGCGGGGGCCGGAGCCAAAAACATTCAGTACTTC. It yields the protein CASSLFGRAGAGAKNIQYF. The V call is TRBV27, the J call TRBJ2-4; TRBD2 agrees at 8 bases. Germline assignment: CDR1 MNHEY and CDR2 SMNVEV (reference sequence). Trimming took 1 base from V and 0 from J; bases not matched to a gene: 11. The CDR3 is 19 residues long.

The sample holds many counts of this clonotype. V usage is TRBV5-1 and J usage is TRBJ2-3; either TRBD1 or TRBD2 may supply D (5 bases each). V lost 4 bases and J 0 bases, leaving 9 bases between the germline ends. From germline, CDR1 is SGHRS and CDR2 YFSETQ. The CDR3 consists of 14 residues. In nucleotides, the CDR3 is TGCGCCAGCAGCAGCCGGGACAGCACAGATACGCAGTATTTT. This encodes CASSSRDSTDTQYF.

This sequence joins TRBV5-1 and TRBJ2-7; D may be TRBD2 (5 bases). Germline values: CDR1 SGHRS, CDR2 YFSETQ. Deletions cut 1 base from V and 0 bases from J, with 11 bases between. This CDR3 has 15 residues. The CDR3: CASSLRDYASYEQYF. DNA for the CDR3: TGCGCCAGCAGCTTGCGTGACTACGCCTCCTACGAGCAGTACTTC.

This chain links TRBV25-1 with TRBJ2-5; TRBD1 might be the D (6 bases). In germline, CDR1 is MGHDK, CDR2 SYGVNS. This CDR3 spans 13 amino acids. Trimming left V 2 bases short and J 5 bases short, with 9 bases between. CDR3 region: CASSEPGVETQYF. The CDR3 bases are TGTGCCAGCAGTGAACCAGGGGTCGAGACCCAGTACTTC.

The gene calls are TRBV4-3 and TRBJ2-5; D gene unclear. CDR3 length equals 15 residues. Trimming left V 1 base short and J 2 bases short, with 11 bases between. Germline V gives CDR1 LGHNA, CDR2 YSLEER. CDR3 amino acids: CASSQGAGNQETQYF. The CDR3 region has the DNA TGCGCCAGCAGCCAAGGGGCCGGAAATCAAGAGACCCAGTACTTC.

This clonotype occurred many times. The chain couples TRBV5-1 to TRBJ1-1, with D unclear. V lost 1 base and J 6 bases, leaving 10 bases between the germline ends. Germline CDR1 SGHRS, CDR2 YFSETQ. This CDR3 is built from 13 residues. CDR3 protein: CASSLSGRPEAFF. The CDR3 DNA sequence: TGCGCCAGCAGCTTGTCGGGCAGGCCTGAAGCTTTCTTT. Combining the CDR3 with reference TRBV5-1 and TRBJ1-1 gives the whole variable domain KAGVTQTPRYLIKTRGQQVTLSCSPISGHRSVSWYQQTPGQGLQFLFEYFSETQRNKGNFPGRFSGRQFSNSRSEMNVSTLELGDSALYLCASSLSGRPEAFFGQGTRLTVV.

This clonotype was seen a few times. The J gene is TRBJ1-2, the V gene TRBV11-2; 7 bases are shared with TRBD1. J was trimmed by 6 bases and V by 5 bases; bases with no gene match: 12. Germline V gene sequence: CDR1 SGHAT, CDR2 FQNNGV. The CDR3 extends over 15 amino acids. The CDR3 DNA sequence: TGTGCCAGCAGCCCCCTAGACAGGGCGGGGGATGGCTACACCTTC. It encodes CASSPLDRAGDGYTF.

The V call is TRBV7-2, the J call TRBJ1-2; the D is unclear. This CDR3 comprises 15 residues. Germline V gives CDR1 SGHTA, CDR2 FQGNSA. Trimming shortened V by 5 bases and J by 0 bases, and 13 bases separated the two germline ends. As DNA, the CDR3 is TGTGCCAGCAGCATCTCGGCCGGGACTAACTATGGCTACACCTTC. Translated, it gives CASSISAGTNYGYTF.

This rearrangement joins TRBV4-3 to TRBJ2-5; 10 positions match TRBD2. Germline CDR1 and CDR2: LGHNA and YSLEER. This CDR3 is built from 16 residues. The trim removed 0 bases at V and 7 bases at J, leaving 8 bases unmatched. This CDR3 is CASSQDLGVAGGTQYF. The CDR3, as DNA: TGCGCCAGCAGCCAAGATCTGGGAGTAGCGGGGGGGACCCAGTACTTC.

This clonotype turned up a few times. The chain employs TRBV5-1 and TRBJ1-1, with D uncertain. Trimming stripped 5 bases from V and 8 bases from J, with 19 bases between. CDR1 and CDR2 (germline): SGHRS, YFSETQ. There are 14 residues in the CDR3. The CDR3 sequence: CASSSSPAGSEAFF. In nucleotides, the CDR3 is TGCGCCAGCAGTTCGTCCCCGGCTGGCAGCGAAGCTTTCTTT.

V usage is TRBV18 and J usage is TRBJ2-7, with D unresolved. The CDR3 totals 16 residues. Germline CDR1 KGHSH, CDR2 LQKENI. Trimming removed 3 bases at V and 3 bases at J, with 18 bases between. CDR3 amino acids: CASSPSAGRRHYEQYF. The CDR3 DNA sequence: TGTGCCAGCTCACCGTCAGCCGGCAGGAGACACTACGAGCAGTACTTC. The whole variable domain, remainder taken from reference TRBV18 and TRBJ2-7, is NAGVMQNPRHLVRRRGQEARLRCSPMKGHSHVYWYRQLPEEGLKFMVYLQKENIIDESGMPKERFSAEFPKEGPSILRIQQVVRGDSAAYFCASSPSAGRRHYEQYFGPGTRLTVT.